This TCR beta chain originates from a study of shared clonotypes between healthy human individuals. As regards this clone: Its antigen is unknown.

Study conclusions and caveats: With several donors compared, around 5% of naive CD4 clonotypes were shared.

Here immunoSEQ multiplex PCR was the method, and the copy in TCRdb shows in-frame clones only, minus some. Seen here are about 2 million clones, approximately 95% observed once, and the top ten hold about 1.1%. CD45RO negativity and positive selection for CCR7 defined naive CD8 cells, a population that excluded terminally differentiated effector memory CD45RA+ cells. This CDR3 contains 13 residues. The V gene end was trimmed by 5 bases and the J gene end by 4 bases; junction bases not matched to a gene: 1. In germline, CDR1 is GTSNPN, CDR2 SVGIG (reference sequence). This receptor was identified in a man between 18 and 29 years old in good health. The genes are TRBV30 and TRBJ2-1, with 11 bases that match TRBD2. The specimen was naive CD8+ T cells sorted from blood. CDR3 sequence: CAWGTSGYNEQFF. Here the CDR3 DNA reads TGTGCCTGGGGGACTAGCGGTTACAATGAGCAGTTCTTC.